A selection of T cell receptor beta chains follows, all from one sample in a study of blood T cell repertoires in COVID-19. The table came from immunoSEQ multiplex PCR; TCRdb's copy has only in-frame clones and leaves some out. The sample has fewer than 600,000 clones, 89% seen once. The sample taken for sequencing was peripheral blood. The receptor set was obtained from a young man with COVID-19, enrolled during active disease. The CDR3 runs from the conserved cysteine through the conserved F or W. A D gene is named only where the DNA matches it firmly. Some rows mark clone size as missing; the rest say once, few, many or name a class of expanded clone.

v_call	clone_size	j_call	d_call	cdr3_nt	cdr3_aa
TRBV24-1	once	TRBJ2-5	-	TGTGCCACCAGTGACCCCGCCGCTCAGGAGACCCAGTACTTC	CATSDPAAQETQYF
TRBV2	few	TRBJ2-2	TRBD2	TGTGCCAGCAGTGAAACACCAGGACTAGCGTCGACCGGGGAGCTGTTTTTT	CASSETPGLASTGELFF
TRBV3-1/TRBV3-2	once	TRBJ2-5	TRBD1	TGTGCCAGCAGCCAGAGGGACAGGGGAGAGACCCAGTACTTC	CASSQRDRGETQYF
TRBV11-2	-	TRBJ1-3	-	TGTGCCAGCAGCGCGGCTAGGGGGGGAAACACCATATATTTT	CASSAARGGNTIYF
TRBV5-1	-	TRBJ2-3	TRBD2	TGCGCCAGTAGCAGTGGGATAGGCGGGGGACTCACAGATACGCAGTATTTT	CASSSGIGGGLTDTQYF
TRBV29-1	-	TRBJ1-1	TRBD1	TGCAGCGTGAGATGGACAGGGCGGAACACTGAAGCTTTCTTT	CSVRWTGRNTEAFF
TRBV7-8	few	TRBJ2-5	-	TGTGCCAGCGGGGGGACCCCACAAGAGACCCAGTACTTC	CASGGTPQETQYF
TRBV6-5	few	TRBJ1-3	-	TGTGCCAGCAGTTCCGGGTACTCTGGAAACACCATATATTTT	CASSSGYSGNTIYF
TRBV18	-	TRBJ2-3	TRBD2	TGTGCCAGCTCACAAACTAGCGGAAGCACAGATACGCAGTATTTT	CASSQTSGSTDTQYF
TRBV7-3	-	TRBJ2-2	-	TGTGCCAGCGCCAGGATCCACGGGGAGCTGTTTTTT	CASARIHGELFF
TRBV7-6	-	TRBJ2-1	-	TGTGCCAGCAGGTACCGGGACTCGGATTACGTTGAGCAGTTCTTC	CASRYRDSDYVEQFF
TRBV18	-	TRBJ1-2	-	TGTGCCAGCTCACCACCGAGGGTGGGGGCCAGCGACTATGGCTACACCTTC	CASSPPRVGASDYGYTF
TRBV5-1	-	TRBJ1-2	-	TGCGCCAGTAATTCAGGACAGAGCCTCTATGGCTACACCTTC	CASNSGQSLYGYTF
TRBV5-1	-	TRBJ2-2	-	TGCGCCAGCAGCTTGGCCGCTAGCTCAAACACCGGGGAGCTGTTTTTT	CASSLAASSNTGELFF
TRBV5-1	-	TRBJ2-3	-	TGCGCCAGCAGCTTGGAGGCAGGGCCTAGCACAGATACGCAGTATTTT	CASSLEAGPSTDTQYF
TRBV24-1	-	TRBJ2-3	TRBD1	TGTGCCACCAGTGAAGGGACAGGGGGCACAGATACGCAGTATTTT	CATSEGTGGTDTQYF
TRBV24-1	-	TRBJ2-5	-	TGTGCCACCAGTGAGCGGGACGTTACGGGCGGGACCCAGTACTTC	CATSERDVTGGTQYF
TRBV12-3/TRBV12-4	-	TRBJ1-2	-	TGTGCCAGCAGTTTAGGGCGGGGTCTCACCTTC	CASSLGRGLTF
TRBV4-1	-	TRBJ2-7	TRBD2	TGCGCCAGCAGCCAACTAGCGGGGGGTTCCTACGAGCAGTACTTC	CASSQLAGGSYEQYF
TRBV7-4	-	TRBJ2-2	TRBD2	TGTGCCAGCAGCTTAAGTCTAGCGGGAGACACCGGGGAGCTGTTTTTT	CASSLSLAGDTGELFF
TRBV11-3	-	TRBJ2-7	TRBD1	TGTGCCAGCAGCAAACCAGGGACAGCTTCCTACGAGCAGTACTTC	CASSKPGTASYEQYF
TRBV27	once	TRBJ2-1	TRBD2	TGTGCCAGCAGCCGGACTAGCGGAACCTCCAATGAGCAGTTCTTC	CASSRTSGTSNEQFF
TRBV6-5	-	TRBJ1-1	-	TGTGCCAGCAGTAGGACAGACTGGAACACTGAAGCTTTCTTT	CASSRTDWNTEAFF
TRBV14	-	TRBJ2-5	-	TGTGCCAGCAGCCACGAAACGGGGAATCGGCGGGAGACCCAGTACTTC	CASSHETGNRRETQYF
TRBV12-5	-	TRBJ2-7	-	TGTGCTAGTGGTTTTTTTCGACAGGTCCACGAGCAGTACTTC	CASGFFRQVHEQYF
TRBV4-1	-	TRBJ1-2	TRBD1	TGCGCCAGCAGCCAACTCCGGACAGGAAACTATGGCTACACCTTC	CASSQLRTGNYGYTF
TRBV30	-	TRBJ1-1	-	TGTGCCTGGAGTGTAACTTCGGTCACTGAAGCTTTCTTT	CAWSVTSVTEAFF
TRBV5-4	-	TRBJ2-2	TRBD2	TGTGCCAGCAGCTTACTGCGGGAGGCGAACACCGGGGAGCTGTTTTTT	CASSLLREANTGELFF
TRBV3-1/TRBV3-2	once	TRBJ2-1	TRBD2	TGTGCCAGCAGCCACGGAGCGGGGACCGGATCCGGTGAGCAGTTCTTC	CASSHGAGTGSGEQFF
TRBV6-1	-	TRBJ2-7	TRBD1	TGTGCCAGCAGTGAAGCTTGGGACAGGGTCTACGAGCAGTACTTC	CASSEAWDRVYEQYF
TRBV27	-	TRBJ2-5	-	TGTGCCAGCAGTTATGGACAGCCAGGATTGGAGACCCAGTACTTC	CASSYGQPGLETQYF
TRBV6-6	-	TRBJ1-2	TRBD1	TGTGCCAGCAGTTACCCCCGACAGGGGAGGAACTATGGCTACACCTTC	CASSYPRQGRNYGYTF
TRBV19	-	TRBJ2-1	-	TGTGCCAGTAGTATAGTTGGCCCCCATGAGCAGTTCTTC	CASSIVGPHEQFF
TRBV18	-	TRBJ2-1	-	TGTGCCAGCTCACCACCGGGCTGGCAATGGAATGAGCAGTTCTTC	CASSPPGWQWNEQFF
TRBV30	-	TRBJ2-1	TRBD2	TGTGCCTGGAGTGCCTCGGGGAGGGCCCAAATTGAGCAGTTCTTC	CAWSASGRAQIEQFF
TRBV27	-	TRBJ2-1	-	TGTGCCAGCAGTTTATCGGCGGCTTCCTACAATGAGCAGTTCTTC	CASSLSAASYNEQFF
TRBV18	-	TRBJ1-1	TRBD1	TGTGCCAGCTCACCACGGGGACAGGGTATGGTCACTGAAGCTTTCTTT	CASSPRGQGMVTEAFF
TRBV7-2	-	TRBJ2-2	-	TGTGCCAGCAGCTTAGGAAGAGGAAACACCGGGGAGCTGTTTTTT	CASSLGRGNTGELFF
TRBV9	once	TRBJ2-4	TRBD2	TGTGCCAGCAGCGTAGCTCCCAGGGAGGGAAACATTCAGTACTTC	CASSVAPREGNIQYF
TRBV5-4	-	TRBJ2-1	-	TGTGCCAGCAGCTTGGGTCGCGGGGGCCCGTCTGGGGAGCAGTTCTTC	CASSLGRGGPSGEQFF
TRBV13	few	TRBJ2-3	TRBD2	TGTGCCAGCAGCACCCTAGCGGGAGTCGATACGCAGTATTTT	CASSTLAGVDTQYF
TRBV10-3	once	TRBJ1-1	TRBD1	TGTGCCATCGGAAGACAGGGGTCCGACACTGAAGCTTTCTTT	CAIGRQGSDTEAFF
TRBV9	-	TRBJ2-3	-	TGTGCCAGCAGCGTAGGTGTGACACGTGTCAGCACAGATACGCAGTATTTT	CASSVGVTRVSTDTQYF
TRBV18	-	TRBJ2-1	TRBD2	TGTGCCAGCTCACCGTGGACTAGCGGGAGATCCAATGAGCAGTTCTTC	CASSPWTSGRSNEQFF
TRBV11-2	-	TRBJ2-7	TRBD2	TGTGCCAGCAGCGCCATAGCGGGAGAAATCTACGAGCAGTACTTC	CASSAIAGEIYEQYF
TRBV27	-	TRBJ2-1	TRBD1	TGTGCCAGCAGTTTAGGACAGGGGAGTGAGCAGTTCTTC	CASSLGQGSEQFF
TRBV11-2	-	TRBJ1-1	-	TGTGCCAGCAGCTTAAGATGGAGCACTGAAGCTTTCTTT	CASSLRWSTEAFF
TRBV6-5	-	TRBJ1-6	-	TGTGCCAGCACCCTGGGGAGGGGTTCACCCCTCCACTTT	CASTLGRGSPLHF
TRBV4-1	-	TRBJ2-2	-	TGCGCCAGCAGCCCCCTCGGGGAGAACACCGGGGAGCTGTTTTTT	CASSPLGENTGELFF
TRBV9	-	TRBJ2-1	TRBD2	TGTGCCAGCAGCTTACTCCGGACTAGCGGGATCAACAATGAGCAGTTCTTC	CASSLLRTSGINNEQFF
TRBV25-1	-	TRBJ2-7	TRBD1	TGTGCCAGCAGAGTGGGACAGGGATACGAGCAGTACTTC	CASRVGQGYEQYF
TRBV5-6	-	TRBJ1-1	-	TGTGCCACCCAATCCCAGAACACTGAAGCTTTCTTT	CATQSQNTEAFF
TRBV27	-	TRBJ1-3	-	TGTGCCAGCAGGCGGTTCTCTGGAAACACCATATATTTT	CASRRFSGNTIYF
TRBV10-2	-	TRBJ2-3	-	TGCGCCAGCAGCGAAACTAGCACAGATACGCAGTATTTT	CASSETSTDTQYF
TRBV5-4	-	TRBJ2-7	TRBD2	TGTGCCAGCAGCTCCCGACTAGCGGGTACCTACGAGCAGTACTTC	CASSSRLAGTYEQYF